These 4 T cell receptor beta chains share one sample of origin, sequenced in a study of blood T cells in healthy people across ages. Primed by a sample-barcoded 5' primer and a J-beta primer mix, a second PCR proceeded for 7 to 11 cycles. One entry per CDR3 protein results from TCRdb running MiXCR on the 5' RACE reads. The table lists some 790,000 distinct CDR3 sequences, around 30% of them singletons. Sequenced input: blood. The receptor set was obtained from a woman of 80 years or more in good health.

Only a few counts were recorded for this clonotype. The chain employs TRBV29-1 and TRBJ2-1; TRBD1 matches 8 bases. This CDR3 spans 13 amino acids. The J segment lost 6 bases and the V segment lost 8 bases, leaving 9 bases of the junction unmatched. Germline CDR1 SQVTM, CDR2 ANQGSEA. The CDR3 sequence is CSTPGTGLNEQFF. CDR3 DNA sequence: TGCAGCACACCCGGGACAGGTCTCAATGAGCAGTTCTTC.

The rearrangement links TRBV20-1 to TRBJ1-1; a possible D gene is TRBD1 (5 bases). The germline CDR1 and CDR2 sequences are DFQATT and SNEGSKA (reference sequence). CDR3 length: 17 amino acids. V was pared by 6 bases and J by 0 bases, with 23 bases between. This chain's CDR3 is CSAKGILGGLMNTEAFF. The CDR3 DNA is TGCAGTGCCAAAGGCATTCTTGGGGGGTTAATGAACACTGAAGCTTTCTTT.

The sample holds many counts of this clonotype. The chain combines TRBV5-1 with TRBJ1-1; the D is unclear. This CDR3 has 13 residues. Germline CDR1 SGHRS, CDR2 YFSETQ. V was shortened by 0 bases and J by 1 base, with 4 bases between the two germline ends. CDR3 region: CASSLEQNTEAFF. CDR3 sequence (DNA): TGCGCCAGCAGCTTGGAACAGAACACTGAAGCTTTCTTT.

The chain employs TRBV12-3 or TRBV12-4 and TRBJ1-2; D is undetermined. CDR3 length equals 11 residues. The V end lost 7 bases, the J end lost 6 bases, and 9 bases lay between the germline ends. The CDR3 DNA follows: TGTGCCAGCACCTTCTCCAATGGCTACACCTTC. As protein: CASTFSNGYTF.